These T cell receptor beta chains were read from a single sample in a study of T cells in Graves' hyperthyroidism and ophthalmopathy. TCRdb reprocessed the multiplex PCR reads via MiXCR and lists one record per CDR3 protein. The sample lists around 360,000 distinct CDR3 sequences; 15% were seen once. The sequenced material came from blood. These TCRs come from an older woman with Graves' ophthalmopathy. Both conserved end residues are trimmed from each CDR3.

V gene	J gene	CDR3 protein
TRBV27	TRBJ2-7	ASSLLGGSHEQY
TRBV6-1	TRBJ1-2	ASSEVQGTGYT
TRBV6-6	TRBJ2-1	ASSYSTSGRAFEQF
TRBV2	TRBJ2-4	ASSEVHTDTKNIQY
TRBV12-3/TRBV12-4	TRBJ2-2	ASTPSGRDTGELF
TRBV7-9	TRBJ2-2	ASSLGRPTGELF
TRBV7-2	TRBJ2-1	ASSLSGTSGGNEQF
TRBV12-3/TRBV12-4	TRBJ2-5	ASSSTAGRETQY
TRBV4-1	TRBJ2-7	ASSQDWAGGNAYEQY
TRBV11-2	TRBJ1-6	ASSLEGGQENNSPLH
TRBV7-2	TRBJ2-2	ASSLEGGANTGELF
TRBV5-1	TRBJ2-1	ASSLDSGSNNEQF
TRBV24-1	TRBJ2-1	ATSDSTQGAGYNEQF
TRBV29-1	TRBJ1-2	SVDYRGSYGYT
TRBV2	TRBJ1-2	ASKGRQRGGYT
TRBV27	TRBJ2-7	ASRSPRGEQY
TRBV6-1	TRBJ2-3	ASTTDRGLDTQY
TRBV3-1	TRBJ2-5	ASSQVQVETQY
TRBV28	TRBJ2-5	ASSLSSSGRVRETQY
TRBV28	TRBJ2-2	ASRRLAGETGELF
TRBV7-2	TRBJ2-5	ASSSSYQETQY
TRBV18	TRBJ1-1	ASSPPVLLRTEAF
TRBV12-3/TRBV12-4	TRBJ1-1	ASRRETAAL
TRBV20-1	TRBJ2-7	SARDPGDFYEQY
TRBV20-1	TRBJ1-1	SARDFMLGQNTEAF
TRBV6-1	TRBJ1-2	ASRGGRGGYT
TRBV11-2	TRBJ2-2	ASSLGQGIPGELF
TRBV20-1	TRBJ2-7	SASRQGPPEQY
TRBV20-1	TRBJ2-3	SANGLAGGDTQY
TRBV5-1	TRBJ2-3	ASRWSGVSTDTQY
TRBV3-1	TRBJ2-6	ASSQGTGGANVLT
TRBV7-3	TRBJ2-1	ASSLTGSNNEQF
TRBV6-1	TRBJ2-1	ASSDPSGRTYNEQF
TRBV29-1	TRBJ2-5	SVEDFGDQY
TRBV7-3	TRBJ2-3	ASSRSLAGDTQY
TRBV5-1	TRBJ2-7	ASSWGNYEQY
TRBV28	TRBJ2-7	ASSQGQRYEQY
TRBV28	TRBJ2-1	ATLARGLAGGNEQF
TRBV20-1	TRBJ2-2	SAREPGQGNTGELF
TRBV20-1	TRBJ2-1	SSETGLADNEQF
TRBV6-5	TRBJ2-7	ASSLDSGEGFREQY
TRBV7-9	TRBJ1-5	ASSLDGGQLQH
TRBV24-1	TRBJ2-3	ATSDLVDTQY
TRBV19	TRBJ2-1	ASSMSGARWGEQF
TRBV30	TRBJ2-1	AWTARLGNEQF
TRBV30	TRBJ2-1	AWSQISEYNEQF
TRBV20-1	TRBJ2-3	SAGGGSADTQY
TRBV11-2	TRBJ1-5	ASSLERAYSQH
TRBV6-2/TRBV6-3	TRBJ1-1	ASSYSGMDTEAF
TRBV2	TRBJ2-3	ASSPPPVGSGTDTQY
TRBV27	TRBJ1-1	ATRDRAFMNTEAF
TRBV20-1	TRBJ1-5	SATWTGGGQPQH
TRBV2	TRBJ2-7	ASREKLYEQY